This TCR beta chain was recovered during a study of cytomegalovirus exposure and HLA in healthy donors. Overall study findings and caveats: Diagnosis of cytomegalovirus status made by the classifier reportedly showed high specificity and sensitivity.

The PCR made use of 60 Vbeta and 13 Jbeta primers. TCRdb's table, derived via immunoSEQ multiplex PCR, lists solely in-frame clones and lacks some. Of approximately 100,000 clones in the sample, around three quarters were seen once. This clone appeared once. Its antigen remains unidentified. This clonotype was sampled from a man aged 45-60 years in good health and CMV-seropositive. Material: PBMCs.

CDR3 sequence reads: CASSNGLGSVSNLSSYEQYF. The DNA of the CDR3 is TGTGCCAGCAGCAATGGTTTAGGCAGCGTATCCAACCTGAGCTCCTACGAGCAGTACTTC. The genes are TRBV21-1 and TRBJ2-7; the D call TRBD2 from the table was never checked on the DNA. TRBV21-1 is a pseudogene. The CDR3 contains 20 residues.